The 29 T cell receptor beta chains presented below share a single source sample, sequenced in a study of CD8+CD57+ T cells in acquired aplastic anemia. The study profiled TCR beta VDJ and CDR3 using genomic DNA as template. TCRdb re-derived calls from the reads in MiXCR, one entry per CDR3 protein. Of under 350,000 distinct CDR3 sequences in the sample, about 50% were seen once. Patients who underwent sequencing had shown CD8+CD57+ cell expansion by flow cytometry. Sequencing was performed on sorted CD4+, CD8+, or CD8+CD57+ T cells (not recorded which) from PBMCs. These receptors originate from a human donor with aplastic anemia.

In its sample, this clonotype was seen many times. The chain recombines TRBV19 with TRBJ2-7; 14 nucleotides line up with TRBD2. CDR1 and CDR2 (germline): LNHDA, SQIVND (reference sequence). The junction had 10 bases not matched to a gene; V was cut back by 7 bases and J by 5 bases. The CDR3 has 16 residues. CDR3 residues: CASTSGTSGSIHEQYF. The DNA of the CDR3 is TGTGCCAGTACCTCCGGGACTAGCGGGAGTATCCACGAGCAGTACTTC.

This sequence joins TRBV30 and TRBJ1-1; possibly TRBD1 for D (6 bases). The germline CDR1 and CDR2 sequences are GTSNPN and SVGIG (reference sequence). V lost 2 bases and J 1 base, leaving 14 bases between the germline ends. The CDR3 runs 15 residues. CDR3 sequence: CAWSSGRTANTEAFF. CDR3 sequence (DNA): TGTGCCTGGAGTTCTGGAAGGACAGCGAACACTGAAGCTTTCTTT.

V is TRBV4-3 and J is TRBJ2-7; 7 bases map to TRBD1. The germline gives CDR1 LGHNA, CDR2 YSLEER. Unmatched junction bases numbered 9, after V lost 4 bases and J lost 3 bases. This CDR3 contains 15 residues. CDR3 coding DNA: TGCGCCAGCAGCCCGTTCCAGGGGGTTGACTACGAGCAGTACTTC. It yields the protein CASSPFQGVDYEQYF.

This clonotype was recorded a few times. One end of the junction varies from germline; a read error may be responsible. CDR3 nucleotide sequence: TGTGCCATCAGTGAGTCGCCGGGACCGGAAGCCATATATTTT. Protein sequence: CAISESPGPEAIYF. The chain joins TRBV6-5 to TRBJ1-3, with D possibly being TRBD1 (5 bases). Per germline, CDR1 MNHEY and CDR2 SVGAGI. CDR3 length equals 14 residues.

V and J are TRBV11-3 and TRBJ2-2; D remains unclear. The CDR3 has 12 amino acids. The V gene lost 2 bases and the J gene lost 8 bases, with 6 bases spanning the gap. Germline V gene sequence: CDR1 SGHNT, CDR2 YENEEA. DNA of the CDR3: TGTGCCAGCAGCTTAATGCCTGGGGAGCTGTTTTTT. Translating it yields CASSLMPGELFF.

Notes on this clonotype: One base away lies a much larger clone, so this may be a sequencing read error. For the CDR3, the DNA is TGTGCCAGTAGTATACCGAGGGCGGGGGATTTCGGGGAGCTGTTTTTT. Protein: CASSIPRAGDFGELFF. The chain employs TRBV19 and TRBJ2-2; TRBD2 matches at 7 bases. V was pared by 2 bases and J by 7 bases, with 10 bases of the junction left unmatched. Germline-derived CDR1 and CDR2 are LNHDA and SQIVND (reference sequence). The CDR3 covers 16 residues.

This chain uses TRBV9 with TRBJ2-3, with TRBD2 matching 11 bases. Germline values: CDR1 SGDLS, CDR2 YYNGEE. The junction had 12 bases not matched to a gene; V was cut back by 4 bases and J by 8 bases. The CDR3 sequence is 16 residues long. CDR3 in DNA: TGTGCCAGCAGCAAAAGGGGGGGAACTAGCGGGGGTACGCAGTATTTT. This codes for CASSKRGGTSGGTQYF.

The rearrangement uses TRBV20-1 and TRBJ2-3, with a weak D call TRBD2 (6 bases). There are 14 residues in the CDR3. Trimming cost V 6 bases and J 2 bases, with 15 bases left between them. CDR1 and CDR2 (germline): DFQATT, SNEGSKA (reference sequence). The CDR3 loop reads CSAKSGSVTDTQYF. In DNA form, the CDR3 reads TGCAGTGCCAAATCCGGGAGTGTCACAGATACGCAGTATTTT.

This sequence joins TRBV29-1 and TRBJ1-2; D gene ambiguous. Germline-derived CDR1 and CDR2 are SQVTM and ANQGSEA. With 0 bases removed from V and 5 bases from J, the gap between germline ends came to 4 bases. The CDR3 length is 11 residues. DNA of the CDR3: TGCAGCGTTGAAGAGGTTTATGGCTACACCTTC. This sequence encodes CSVEEVYGYTF.

The rearrangement links TRBV2 to TRBJ1-1; no definite D call. The V gene lost 0 bases and the J gene lost 0 bases, with 8 bases spanning the gap. This CDR3 has 15 amino acids. CDR1 and CDR2 (germline): SNHLY, FYNNEI. Here the CDR3 DNA reads TGTGCCAGCAGTGAAGCCGCCGCGGTGAACACTGAAGCTTTCTTT. Its translation is CASSEAAAVNTEAFF.

At least ten counts were recorded for this clonotype. V is TRBV4-1 and J is TRBJ2-5, with 12 nucleotides matching TRBD2. Trimming at V came to 4 bases and at J to 5 bases, leaving 8 bases not matched to a gene. Germline CDR1 MGHRA, CDR2 YSYEKL. There are 16 residues in the CDR3. In nucleotides, the CDR3 is TGCGCCAGCAGCCGTTCTAGCGGGAGGGCCCTTGAGACCCAGTACTTC. Translated: CASSRSSGRALETQYF.

Details on this clonotype: The missing conserved phenylalanine or tryptophan at the end of this CDR3 makes a read error likely. The gene calls are TRBV29-1 and TRBJ2-2; weak D call: TRBD1 (5 bases). This CDR3 is built from 13 residues. Trimming stripped 6 bases from V and 5 bases from J, with 13 bases between. From germline, CDR1 is SQVTM and CDR2 ANQGSEA. In nucleotides, the CDR3 is TGCAGCGTGGGGCTCCTCCGAACCGGGGAGCTGTTTTAT. It codes for CSVGLLRTGELFY.

The chain combines TRBV5-4 with TRBJ2-7; D possibly corresponds to TRBD2 (5 bases). The CDR3 totals 12 residues. Trimming cost V 4 bases and J 13 bases, with 18 bases left between them. CDR1 and CDR2 from the germline V gene are SGHNT and YYREEE (reference sequence). The CDR3 sequence: CASSPDGVRIYF. CDR3 coding DNA: TGTGCCAGCAGCCCGGACGGGGTTCGGATCTACTTC.

This clonotype appeared many times. This CDR3 is CASSVEGQGSLGYTF. The CDR3 DNA reads TGTGCCAGCAGCGTAGAGGGACAGGGGTCCCTTGGCTACACCTTC. V is TRBV9 and J is TRBJ1-2; the match to TRBD1 covers 10 bases. The CDR3 runs to 15 residues. Germline V gives CDR1 SGDLS, CDR2 YYNGEE. V lost 0 bases and J lost 7; bases outside the gene matches: 6. Combining the CDR3 with reference TRBV9 and TRBJ1-2 gives the whole variable domain DSGVTQTPKHLITATGQRVTLRCSPRSGDLSVYWYQQSLDQGLQFLIQYYNGEERAKGNILERFSAQQFPDLHSELNLSSLELGDSALYFCASSVEGQGSLGYTFGSGTRLTVV.

This clonotype has a count of ten or more. A read error may produce the germline difference seen at one junction end. The rearrangement uses TRBV6-6 and TRBJ2-2, with 11 nucleotides matching TRBD2. This CDR3 has 16 amino acids. Germline CDR1 is MNHNY and CDR2 is SVGAGI (reference sequence). CDR3 region: CASSYSLAGGPSTRLF. The CDR3 DNA reads TGTGCCAGCAGTTACTCGTTAGCGGGAGGGCCTTCCACAAGACTTTTT.

This clonotype was seen only once. The chain has TRBV20-1 and TRBJ1-5; possible D gene TRBD1, 5 bases. Germline-derived CDR1 and CDR2 are DFQATT and SNEGSKA (reference sequence). The length of the CDR3 is 14 residues. The germline V and J ends were trimmed by 4 bases and 11 bases, with 21 bases remaining between them. CDR3 amino acids: CSAKPGPQRETQHF. The CDR3 nucleotides read TGCAGTGCTAAACCGGGACCCCAAAGGGAGACCCAGCATTTT.

The chain combines TRBV7-9 with TRBJ2-2; perhaps TRBD1 as D (6 bases). Trimming removed 1 base at V and 1 base at J, with 10 bases between. Germline loops: CDR1 SEHNR, CDR2 FQNEAQ (reference sequence). The CDR3 contains 16 residues. The DNA of the CDR3 is TGTGCCAGCAGCTTAGTGGGGGCGCTGAACACCGGGGAGCTGTTTTTT. It translates to CASSLVGALNTGELFF. The full variable domain, completed using reference TRBV7-9 and TRBJ2-2, is DTGVSQNPRHKITKRGQNVTFRCDPISEHNRLYWYRQTLGQGPEFLTYFQNEAQLEKSRLLSDRFSAERPKGSFSTLEIQRTEQGDSAMYLCASSLVGALNTGELFFGEGSRLTVL.

The rearrangement joins TRBV19 to TRBJ2-3; D gene unclear. This CDR3 has 13 amino acids. CDR1 is LNHDA, CDR2 SQIVND, per germline (reference sequence). Trimming cost V 6 bases and J 2 bases, with 9 bases left between them. The CDR3 DNA follows: TGTGCCAGTAGCACGTTAGACACAGATACGCAGTATTTT. It specifies CASSTLDTDTQYF.

This sequence joins TRBV2 and TRBJ2-7; 7 nucleotides agree with TRBD1. CDR3 length: 14 amino acids. V was pared by 5 bases and J by 5 bases, with 9 bases of the junction left unmatched. Germline V gene lookup returns CDR1 SNHLY and CDR2 FYNNEI. The CDR3 sequence is CASSYNRDSDEQYF. In nucleotides, the CDR3 is TGTGCCAGCAGTTACAACCGGGACAGTGACGAGCAGTACTTC.

V gene TRBV20-1 combines with J gene TRBJ2-3, with 8 bases fitting TRBD2. Unmatched junction bases numbered 11, after V lost 6 bases and J lost 0 bases. CDR1 is DFQATT, CDR2 SNEGSKA, per germline (reference sequence). The length of the CDR3 is 16 residues. The DNA for the CDR3 is TGCAGTGCCGAAGAAGCGGGGGCCCCAAGCACAGATACGCAGTATTTT. Translation: CSAEEAGAPSTDTQYF.

The rearrangement uses TRBV15 and TRBJ2-7, with 10 bases lining up with TRBD1. Germline V gene data show CDR1 as LNHNV and CDR2 as YYDKDF (reference sequence). CDR3 length: 15 amino acids. The trim removed 0 bases at V and 3 bases at J, leaving 2 bases unmatched. The CDR3, as DNA: TGTGCCACCAGCAGAGATAGGACAGGGGGCTACGAGCAGTACTTC. Encoded protein: CATSRDRTGGYEQYF.

Many counts were recorded for this clonotype. The V call is TRBV7-3, the J call TRBJ1-2; possibly TRBD1 for D (6 bases). The CDR3 covers 13 residues. The germline gives CDR1 SGHTA, CDR2 FQGTGA. V dropped 5 bases and J dropped 2 bases, with 9 bases sitting between them. The CDR3 bases are TGTGCCAGCAGCCCAGGGGAGAACTATGGCTACACCTTC. This translates into CASSPGENYGYTF.

Ten or more counts support this clonotype. The rearrangement uses TRBV5-4 and TRBJ2-5, with 13 bases matching TRBD2. CDR3 size: 15 residues. Germline values: CDR1 SGHNT, CDR2 YYREEE (reference sequence). Germline trimming cut 4 bases from V and 5 bases from J; bases unmatched to any gene: 5. The CDR3 coding sequence is TGTGCCAGCAGCCTCGGACTAGCGGGGGCGGAGACCCAGTACTTC. The encoded protein is CASSLGLAGAETQYF.

In its sample, this clonotype was seen many times. This rearrangement joins TRBV15 to TRBJ2-3, with 8 bases fitting TRBD2. V gave up 5 bases and J gave up 2 bases; unmatched junction bases: 9. CDR1 LNHNV and CDR2 YYDKDF come from the germline V gene (reference sequence). There are 16 residues in the CDR3. The CDR3 loop is CATSPRAGGYTDTQYF. The CDR3 nucleotides read TGTGCCACCAGCCCACGGGCGGGGGGTTACACAGATACGCAGTATTTT.

This clonotype was picked up many times. This chain uses TRBV2 with TRBJ2-2; 10 positions match TRBD2. This CDR3 is 17 amino acids long. Unmatched junction bases numbered 8, after V lost 3 bases and J lost 4 bases. Looked up from germline, CDR1 is SNHLY and CDR2 is FYNNEI. In DNA, the CDR3 is TGTGCCAGCAGTGACGGCCTAGCGGGAGCACTCACCGGGGAGCTGTTTTTT. Translation: CASSDGLAGALTGELFF.

This clonotype was recorded at least ten times. The germline gene is not matched at one end of the junction; a read error may be the cause. The V and J genes are TRBV12-3 or TRBV12-4 and TRBJ1-2; D is possibly TRBD1 (5 bases). The CDR3 length is 11 residues. CDR3 in amino acids: CASSLGGDPLF. The CDR3, as DNA: TGTGCCAGCAGTTTAGGCGGGGACCCCCTATTC.

This clonotype was observed once. V is TRBV7-9 and J is TRBJ2-7, with 12 nucleotides matching TRBD2. This CDR3 spans 16 amino acids. Germline CDR1 reads SEHNR; CDR2 reads FQNEAQ (reference sequence). With 0 bases clipped from V and 6 bases from J, the junction kept 6 bases outside the gene matches. CDR3 protein: CASSLASSGRAREQYF. DNA of the CDR3: TGTGCCAGCAGCTTAGCCTCTAGCGGGAGGGCCCGCGAGCAGTACTTC.

The chain combines TRBV29-1 with TRBJ2-5; 7 bases are shared with TRBD1. The CDR3 runs to 13 residues. Germline-derived CDR1 and CDR2 are SQVTM and ANQGSEA. The junction had 10 bases not matched to a gene; V was cut back by 6 bases and J by 6 bases. CDR3 sequence: CSVVRQGTQTQYF. CDR3 sequence (DNA): TGCAGCGTAGTACGACAGGGTACACAGACCCAGTACTTC. The entire variable domain, with the rest obtained from reference TRBV29-1 and TRBJ2-5, is as follows: SAVISQKPSRDICQRGTSLTIQCQVDSQVTMMFWYRQQPGQSLTLIATANQGSEATYESGFVIDKFPISRPNLTFSTLTVSNMSPEDSSIYLCSVVRQGTQTQYFGPGTRLLVL.

The rearrangement uses TRBV7-8 and TRBJ2-3, with 9 bases matching TRBD2. Germline CDR1 and CDR2: SGHVS and FQNEAQ. This CDR3 comprises 16 residues. Losses at the gene ends were 2 bases for V and 4 bases for J; bases not matched to a gene: 7. Here the CDR3 reads CASSLLAGGPSDTQYF. The CDR3, as DNA: TGTGCCAGCAGCTTATTGGCGGGAGGGCCATCAGATACGCAGTATTTT.